A selection of T cell receptor beta chains follows, all from one sample in a study of technical replicates of blood from several donors. The assay was immunoSEQ multiplex PCR, and TCRdb's table has in-frame clones only and misses some. The sample includes about 69,000 clones, over 80% of them seen just once. The specimen was PBMCs. These receptors originate from a human donor in good health. Some clones in this sample may be carry-over from other donors' samples. CDR3s include the opening cysteine and the closing phenylalanine or tryptophan.

CDR3,V,J
CASSPIGADTQYF,TRBV4-1,TRBJ2-3
CASSRTSGGSYNEQFF,TRBV4-2,TRBJ2-1
CASSLGRTGLYEQYF,TRBV13,TRBJ2-7
CASSIMQGAELFF,TRBV5-1,TRBJ1-4
CASSPEAGGLRELFF,TRBV11-2,TRBJ2-2
CSAKQGLYAEAFF,TRBV29-1,TRBJ1-1
CASSQNPGAGELFF,TRBV7-2,TRBJ2-2
CASSPREGNGDTEAFF,TRBV18,TRBJ1-1
CASSEPGLAPQADTQYF,TRBV2,TRBJ2-3
CASSQDLPRGTGGYEQYF,TRBV4-1,TRBJ2-7
CASSEGGGTEAFF,TRBV6-4,TRBJ1-1
CASSPPSAPPYEQYF,TRBV18,TRBJ2-7
CASSFIGTGNEQYF,TRBV7-2,TRBJ2-7
CASSQIGGTGANVLTF,TRBV4-3,TRBJ2-6
CAWSSGEETQYF,TRBV30,TRBJ2-5
CASSSSGRGSTDTQYF,TRBV6-5,TRBJ2-3
CASARGTMNTEAFF,TRBV14,TRBJ1-1
CASSIVDSPNEKLFF,TRBV19,TRBJ1-4
CASSPTPGTENNNEQFF,TRBV18,TRBJ2-1
CASMSRNQETQYF,TRBV25-1,TRBJ2-5
CASNIGDRAEAFF,TRBV7-9,TRBJ1-1
CASSSWEGNEKLFF,TRBV19,TRBJ1-4
CASSPQNTGELFF,TRBV18,TRBJ2-2
CASSVEGFTEAFF,TRBV9,TRBJ1-1
CASSQDVQGDSPLHF,TRBV4-3,TRBJ1-6
CAHRGTSGSASYNEQFF,TRBV23-1,TRBJ2-1
CASSPGGFYGYTF,TRBV6-5,TRBJ1-2